One and the same sample provided the 29 T cell receptor beta chains below, sequenced in a study of cytomegalovirus exposure and HLA in healthy donors (dated by TCRdb to the late 2010s). To prepare the library, the immunoSEQ multiplex PCR assay was applied. A mixture of 60 forward primers for TCR Vbeta segments and 13 reverse primers for TCR Jbeta segments was used in the multiplex PCR. What TCRdb holds here is the immuneACCESS table cut down to in-frame rearrangements. Part of the clones is not present; checked against another copy, under half of the missing clones reflect an unresolved V gene, and the others are unexplained. The sample table records under 65,000 clones; under 90% of these occur just once. The top ten clones comprise 2.5% to 3.5% of the sample. The specimen was PBMCs. The receptor source for this set is a woman aged 18-30 years in good health and CMV-seronegative.

The chain combines TRBV19 with TRBJ2-7; possible D gene TRBD1, 5 bases. The length of the CDR3 is 11 residues. The ends were cut back, 10 bases at V and 4 bases at J, with 11 bases in the middle. Germline CDR1 is LNHDA and CDR2 is SQIVND (reference sequence). The CDR3 DNA follows: TGTGCCACCATAGGGGAATACGAGCAGTACTTC. It is translated as CATIGEYEQYF.

V and J are TRBV18 and TRBJ1-1, with D possibly being TRBD1 (5 bases). Germline lookup yields CDR1 KGHSH and CDR2 LQKENI. This CDR3 has 14 amino acids. Trimming took off 3 bases at V and 1 base at J, with 9 bases between the two ends. For the CDR3, the DNA is TGTGCCAGCTCACCCATGGACACGAACACTGAAGCTTTCTTT. Translated: CASSPMDTNTEAFF.

The chain recombines TRBV19 with TRBJ1-1; 7 bases map to TRBD1. This CDR3 has 14 residues. V was pared by 4 bases and J by 2 bases, with 4 bases of the junction left unmatched. The V gene's germline CDR1 is LNHDA and CDR2 SQIVND (reference sequence). CDR3 sequence: CASSRGGRNTEAFF. For the CDR3, the DNA is TGTGCCAGTAGTAGAGGGGGCCGAAACACTGAAGCTTTCTTT. The entire variable domain, with the rest obtained from reference TRBV19 and TRBJ1-1, is as follows: DGGITQSPKYLFRKEGQNVTLSCEQNLNHDAMYWYRQDPGQGLRLIYYSQIVNDFQKGDIAEGYSVSREKKESFPLTVTSAQKNPTAFYLCASSRGGRNTEAFFGQGTRLTVV.

The rearrangement links TRBV28 to TRBJ2-7; no reliable D call. Germline loops: CDR1 MDHEN, CDR2 SYDVKM. The CDR3 is 13 residues long. V was trimmed by 2 bases and J by 2 bases, leaving 7 bases between them. CDR3 in amino acids: CASSLQVTYEQYF. The CDR3 nucleotides read TGTGCCAGCAGTTTACAGGTAACCTACGAGCAGTACTTC.

The chain uses TRBV5-1 and TRBJ2-7; D might be TRBD1 (6 bases). CDR3 size: 13 residues. The germline CDR1 and CDR2 sequences are SGHRS and YFSETQ. The V end lost 3 bases, the J end lost 1 base, and 8 bases lay between the germline ends. CDR3 sequence (DNA): TGCGCCAGCAGCTCGGACAGTTCCTACGAGCAGTACTTC. Translated: CASSSDSSYEQYF.

The chain joins TRBV19 to TRBJ1-5, with D possibly being TRBD1 (6 bases). V was pared by 1 base and J by 2 bases, with 9 bases between. CDR3 length: 15 residues. Germline CDR1 LNHDA, CDR2 SQIVND (reference sequence). DNA for the CDR3: TGTGCCAGTAGTATAGGCGGGGGCGGCAATCAGCCCCAGCATTTT. It specifies CASSIGGGGNQPQHF. Full variable domain (remainder filled in from reference TRBV19 and TRBJ1-5): DGGITQSPKYLFRKEGQNVTLSCEQNLNHDAMYWYRQDPGQGLRLIYYSQIVNDFQKGDIAEGYSVSREKKESFPLTVTSAQKNPTAFYLCASSIGGGGNQPQHFGDGTRLSIL.

The V gene is TRBV4-1, the J gene TRBJ1-1; no clear D. In germline, CDR1 is MGHRA, CDR2 YSYEKL. Trimming stripped 5 bases from V and 3 bases from J, with 16 bases between. This CDR3 has 15 amino acids. The CDR3 nucleotides are TGCGCCAGCAGCGCCCGGGGAGGGCGGGACACTGAAGCTTTCTTT. This translates into CASSARGGRDTEAFF.

This clone was counted a single time. This chain joins TRBV9 and TRBJ1-1; TRBD1 aligns across 9 bases. CDR3 length equals 14 residues. Germline V CDR1 and CDR2: SGDLS, YYNGEE. Germline trimming cut 4 bases from V and 8 bases from J; bases unmatched to any gene: 9. CDR3 nucleotide sequence: TGTGCCAGCAGCCTCGGGACAGGGAGGGAGGAAGCTTTCTTT. This translates into CASSLGTGREEAFF.

This sequence joins TRBV28 and TRBJ1-2; D not certain. V was shortened by 1 base and J by 2 bases, with 8 bases between the two germline ends. The CDR3 covers 14 residues. CDR1 is MDHEN, CDR2 SYDVKM, per germline. CDR3 loop: CASSLFGGNYGYTF. Here the CDR3 DNA reads TGTGCCAGCAGTTTATTTGGCGGCAACTATGGCTACACCTTC.

The table lists this clone with a few counts. The chain links TRBV6-4 to TRBJ2-1, with 9 bases identical to TRBD1. The CDR3 contains 14 residues. From germline, CDR1 is MRHNA and CDR2 SNTAGT. J gave up 6 bases and V 0 bases, and 0 bases lay outside the gene matches. The CDR3 bases are TGTGCCAGCAGTGACTCGACAGGGGGCAATGAGCAGTTCTTC. Its translation: CASSDSTGGNEQFF.

The chain combines TRBV7-9 with TRBJ1-3, with a weak D call TRBD1 (5 bases). The CDR3 runs to 13 residues. Germline V CDR1 and CDR2: SEHNR, FQNEAQ (reference sequence). The germline V and J ends were trimmed by 6 bases and 4 bases, with 10 bases remaining between them. The chain's CDR3 is CASRGGSGNTIYF. DNA for the CDR3: TGTGCCAGCAGGGGGGGATCCGGAAACACCATATATTTT.

The chain is built from TRBV6-6 and TRBJ1-4; D is undetermined. Looked up from germline, CDR1 is MNHNY and CDR2 is SVGAGI (reference sequence). Between the trimmed V and J ends, which lost 4 bases and 5 bases, there was a span of 11 bases. The CDR3 totals 14 residues. This CDR3 is CASSSRGSNEKLFF. CDR3 DNA sequence: TGTGCCAGCAGTTCAAGAGGCTCAAATGAAAAACTGTTTTTT.

The chain combines TRBV7-2 with TRBJ1-1; tentatively, D is TRBD1 (6 bases). The CDR3 runs 15 residues. V dropped 5 bases and J dropped 0 bases, with 13 bases sitting between them. Germline V gene data show CDR1 as SGHTA and CDR2 as FQGNSA. The DNA for the CDR3 is TGTGCCAGCAGCCTGCGGACAGATTTGAACACTGAAGCTTTCTTT. It is translated as CASSLRTDLNTEAFF.

The chain uses TRBV29-1 and TRBJ1-2, with 10 bases fitting TRBD1. V was clipped by 6 bases and J by 3 bases; unmatched bases: 7. Per the germline V gene, CDR1 is SQVTM and CDR2 is ANQGSEA. This CDR3 spans 14 amino acids. The CDR3 sequence is CSVTGGLLYYGYTF. The CDR3 DNA follows: TGCAGCGTGACAGGGGGCCTCCTGTACTATGGCTACACCTTC.

This chain uses TRBV19 with TRBJ2-5; 7 bases align to TRBD1. This CDR3 comprises 14 residues. CDR1 is LNHDA, CDR2 SQIVND, per germline (reference sequence). The junction had 3 bases not matched to a gene; V was cut back by 4 bases and J by 1 base. Written as DNA, the CDR3 is TGTGCCAGTAGTAAACGACAGGGCCAAGAGACCCAGTACTTC. Translation gives CASSKRQGQETQYF. Based on the CDR3 plus reference TRBV19 and TRBJ2-5, the full variable domain is DGGITQSPKYLFRKEGQNVTLSCEQNLNHDAMYWYRQDPGQGLRLIYYSQIVNDFQKGDIAEGYSVSREKKESFPLTVTSAQKNPTAFYLCASSKRQGQETQYFGPGTRLLVL.

The chain has TRBV7-9 and TRBJ1-1, with 11 bases fitting TRBD1. There are 14 residues in the CDR3. With 6 bases clipped from V and 5 bases from J, the junction kept 5 bases outside the gene matches. CDR1 and CDR2 (germline): SEHNR, FQNEAQ (reference sequence). The CDR3, as DNA: TGTGCCAGCAGGCTGGGACAGGGGGAAACTGAAGCTTTCTTT. It codes for CASRLGQGETEAFF.

The V gene is TRBV10-3, the J gene TRBJ1-1; the match to TRBD1 covers 10 bases. Germline V gene data show CDR1 as ENHRY and CDR2 as SYGVKD. The CDR3 is 15 residues long. With 6 bases clipped from V and 3 bases from J, the junction kept 7 bases outside the gene matches. The CDR3 sequence is CAIRSGTGAYTEAFF. As DNA, the CDR3 is TGTGCCATCAGGTCCGGGACAGGGGCATACACTGAAGCTTTCTTT.

The gene calls are TRBV4-1 and TRBJ1-1; TRBD1 matches 8 bases. The CDR3 consists of 15 residues. From germline, CDR1 is MGHRA and CDR2 YSYEKL. V lost 0 bases and J lost 1; bases outside the gene matches: 1. DNA of the CDR3: TGCGCCAGCAGCCAAGAGGACAGGGCGAACACTGAAGCTTTCTTT. Translated: CASSQEDRANTEAFF.

The chain recombines TRBV5-4 with TRBJ2-5, with a tentative D call TRBD2 (6 bases). The J call is doubtful: the DNA matches TRBJ2-7 better. Per the germline V gene, CDR1 is SGHNT and CDR2 is YYREEE (reference sequence). The CDR3 has 14 residues. The CDR3 nucleotides read TGTGCCAGCAGCTATGGCGGGGAGCTCTACGAGCAGTACTTC. Translating it yields CASSYGGELYEQYF.

In its sample, this clone was seen once. V gene TRBV4-1 combines with J gene TRBJ1-6, with D possibly TRBD1 on 5 matching bases. V lost 4 bases, J lost 11 bases, and 18 bases lay in between. Germline V gives CDR1 MGHRA, CDR2 YSYEKL. This CDR3 has 15 amino acids. This chain's CDR3 is CASSPGGQGGPPLHF. For the CDR3, the DNA is TGCGCCAGCAGCCCAGGAGGGCAGGGTGGTCCACCCCTCCACTTT.

The chain employs TRBV9 and TRBJ2-2; 8 bases map to TRBD1. From germline, CDR1 is SGDLS and CDR2 YYNGEE. The CDR3 is 16 residues long. Germline trimming cut 3 bases from V and 5 bases from J; bases unmatched to any gene: 9. The chain's CDR3 is CASSAPQGVTTGELFF. CDR3 coding DNA: TGTGCCAGCAGCGCTCCACAGGGGGTAACTACCGGGGAGCTGTTTTTT.

The chain uses TRBV2 and TRBJ2-3; perhaps TRBD2 as D (6 bases). The CDR3 spans 14 residues. Germline loops: CDR1 SNHLY, CDR2 FYNNEI. V was trimmed by 7 bases and J by 4 bases, leaving 15 bases between them. The CDR3 loop reads CASITGEKADTQYF. DNA of the CDR3: TGTGCCAGCATAACGGGGGAGAAGGCAGATACGCAGTATTTT. Drawing the rest from reference TRBV2 and TRBJ2-3, the complete variable domain is EPEVTQTPSHQVTQMGQEVILRCVPISNHLYFYWYRQILGQKVEFLVSFYNNEISEKSEIFDDQFSVERPDGSNFTLKIRSTKLEDSAMYFCASITGEKADTQYFGPGTRLTVL.

V and J are TRBV28 and TRBJ2-7, with D possibly being TRBD1 (6 bases). Trimming removed 2 bases from V and 6 bases from J, with 14 bases in between. CDR1 and CDR2 (germline): MDHEN, SYDVKM. The CDR3 extends over 14 amino acids. The CDR3, as DNA: TGTGCCAGCAGTTTAACAGGGCTTCGCGGCGAGCAGTACTTC. Protein sequence: CASSLTGLRGEQYF. The complete variable domain, with remaining parts taken from reference TRBV28 and TRBJ2-7, reads DVKVTQSSRYLVKRTGEKVFLECVQDMDHENMFWYRQDPGLGLRLIYFSYDVKMKEKGDIPEGYSVSREKKERFSLILESASTNQTSMYLCASSLTGLRGEQYFGPGTRLTVT.

The genes are TRBV5-6 and TRBJ1-1; TRBD1 might be the D (6 bases). In germline, CDR1 is SGHDT, CDR2 YYEEEE. CDR3 length: 18 residues. V lost 4 bases and J 1 base, leaving 23 bases between the germline ends. DNA for the CDR3: TGTGCCAGCAGCCCGACCCAGGGGATCCCCACAAGGAACACTGAAGCTTTCTTT. It yields the protein CASSPTQGIPTRNTEAFF. The whole variable domain, filled in from reference TRBV5-6 and TRBJ1-1, reads DAGVTQSPTHLIKTRGQQVTLRCSPKSGHDTVSWYQQALGQGPQFIFQYYEEEERQRGNFPDRFSGHQFPNYSSELNVNALLLGDSALYLCASSPTQGIPTRNTEAFFGQGTRLTVV.

A few counts support this clone. J is TRBJ2-2 and V is TRBV30; D possibly corresponds to TRBD2 (5 bases). This CDR3 spans 15 amino acids. Germline V lookup: CDR1 GTSNPN, CDR2 SVGIG (reference sequence). V lost 1 base to trimming and J lost 3 bases, with 12 bases between them. The CDR3 protein is CAWSERELHTGELFF. CDR3 nucleotides: TGTGCCTGGAGTGAGAGGGAACTTCACACCGGGGAGCTGTTTTTT.

The chain has TRBV7-6 and TRBJ1-5; D is possibly TRBD1 (6 bases). In germline, CDR1 is SGHVS, CDR2 FNYEAQ. CDR3 length equals 14 residues. V was cut by 8 bases and J by 6 bases, with 17 bases left in between. CDR3: CASSGGGGGQPQHF. CDR3 in DNA: TGTGCCAGCTCGGGGGGCGGGGGTGGTCAGCCCCAGCATTTT.

The chain recombines TRBV7-6 with TRBJ2-7; TRBD1 matches at 8 bases. Germline loops: CDR1 SGHVS, CDR2 FNYEAQ. The V and J ends lost 5 bases and 0 bases, in that order; junction bases with no gene match: 6. CDR3 length: 15 amino acids. The CDR3 reads CASSRQQGASYEQYF. CDR3 sequence (DNA): TGTGCCAGCAGCCGACAGCAGGGGGCCTCCTACGAGCAGTACTTC.

The J gene is TRBJ1-1, the V gene TRBV7-6, with 9 bases lining up with TRBD1. CDR1 and CDR2 (germline): SGHVS, FNYEAQ. The CDR3 extends over 16 amino acids. Unmatched junction bases numbered 7, after V lost 5 bases and J lost 0 bases. CDR3 in amino acids: CASSPPGQGLNTEAFF. CDR3 in DNA: TGTGCCAGCAGCCCCCCGGGACAGGGCTTGAACACTGAAGCTTTCTTT.

The V and J genes are TRBV6-1 and TRBJ1-1, with TRBD1 as a possible D gene (5 bases). The CDR3 totals 13 residues. Germline V gene lookup returns CDR1 MNHNS and CDR2 SASEGT. Trimming shortened V by 7 bases and J by 4 bases, and 13 bases separated the two germline ends. CDR3 residues: CASNPRGSTEAFF. CDR3 in DNA: TGTGCCAGCAACCCAAGGGGAAGCACTGAAGCTTTCTTT.